The 19 T cell receptor beta chains below all came from one sample that was sequenced in a study of T cell responses to AZD1222 COVID-19 vaccine. Sequencing used immunoSEQ multiplex PCR; TCRdb keeps in-frame clones, though not all of them. Of 100,000 to 150,000 clones in the sample, around 87% were seen once. The source material was peripheral blood, sampled on day 0 of AZD1222 vaccination. The receptors come from an adult in good health.

This rearrangement joins TRBV10-3 to TRBJ2-5; D is uncertain. The CDR3 consists of 16 residues. V dropped 3 bases and J dropped 4 bases, with 18 bases sitting between them. Germline V gene sequence: CDR1 ENHRY, CDR2 SYGVKD. Here the CDR3 DNA reads TGTGCCATCAGTGAATCGGTTGGTCTAGTCAGAGAGACCCAGTACTTC. Amino acids: CAISESVGLVRETQYF.

The gene calls are TRBV5-1 and TRBJ1-1; TRBD1 matches 7 bases. Germline trimming cut 6 bases from V and 0 bases from J; bases unmatched to any gene: 8. Germline V CDR1 and CDR2: SGHRS, YFSETQ. The CDR3 runs 15 residues. The CDR3 protein is CASNPTGSMNTEAFF. As DNA, the CDR3 is TGCGCCAGCAACCCGACAGGGTCCATGAACACTGAAGCTTTCTTT.

The V call is TRBV5-1, the J call TRBJ2-7; 9 nucleotides agree with TRBD1. The CDR3 is 15 amino acids. The germline V gene has CDR1 SGHRS and CDR2 YFSETQ. V gave up 0 bases and J gave up 5 bases; unmatched junction bases: 6. The CDR3 loop reads CASSLAGTGTDEQYF. Written as DNA, the CDR3 is TGCGCCAGCAGCTTGGCAGGGACAGGGACCGACGAGCAGTACTTC.

This clone was recorded a few times. V and J are TRBV7-9 and TRBJ2-1, with D possibly matching TRBD1 (6 bases). Germline V CDR1 and CDR2: SEHNR, FQNEAQ (reference sequence). This CDR3 has 15 amino acids. V lost 3 bases and J 4 bases, leaving 13 bases between the germline ends. The CDR3 protein is CASSFVEQGYNEQFF. The CDR3, as DNA: TGTGCCAGCAGCTTTGTCGAGCAGGGGTACAATGAGCAGTTCTTC.

This chain connects TRBV2 to TRBJ2-5; D possibly corresponds to TRBD2 (6 bases). V dropped 2 bases and J dropped 5 bases, with 15 bases sitting between them. The CDR3 contains 15 residues. Germline CDR1 reads SNHLY; CDR2 reads FYNNEI. CDR3 in amino acids: CASSESTTRGETQYF. The CDR3 DNA follows: TGTGCCAGCAGTGAATCAACTACTCGGGGGGAGACCCAGTACTTC.

The V gene is TRBV25-1, the J gene TRBJ1-6; weak D call: TRBD1 (5 bases). V lost 6 bases and J lost 7, with 13 bases in between. The CDR3 is made up of 14 amino acids. Germline loops: CDR1 MGHDK, CDR2 SYGVNS. In DNA, the CDR3 is TGTGCCAGCAGGCCACTGGGGCAGAATTCACCCCTCCACTTT. Protein product: CASRPLGQNSPLHF.

The rearrangement joins TRBV27 to TRBJ2-7; 7 bases agree with TRBD2. This CDR3 comprises 14 residues. CDR1 is MNHEY, CDR2 SMNVEV, per germline (reference sequence). The V gene end was trimmed by 6 bases and the J gene end by 7 bases; junction bases not matched to a gene: 12. The CDR3 nucleotides are TGTGCCAGCAGCGATACGGGGGGTGCGTGGGAGCAGTACTTC. It yields the protein CASSDTGGAWEQYF.

This clone was counted once. This rearrangement joins TRBV5-1 to TRBJ2-4; 13 nucleotides line up with TRBD2. This CDR3 spans 21 amino acids. Per germline, CDR1 SGHRS and CDR2 YFSETQ. Trimming removed 4 bases from V and 0 bases from J; junction bases left unmatched: 16. The CDR3 sequence: CASSPGTSGASYYIAKNIQYF. In DNA form, the CDR3 reads TGCGCCAGCAGCCCAGGGACTAGCGGGGCTAGCTACTATATAGCCAAAAACATTCAGTACTTC.

CDR3 in DNA: TGCAGCGTTGACTTTAACACAGATACGCAGTATTTT. Protein sequence: CSVDFNTDTQYF. The rearrangement links TRBV29-1 to TRBJ2-3; D unresolved. The germline CDR1 and CDR2 sequences are SQVTM and ANQGSEA. V shed 3 bases and J shed 2 bases, with 6 bases lying between them. This CDR3 contains 12 residues.

The chain combines TRBV6-2 or TRBV6-3 with TRBJ1-1; no clear D gene. The CDR3 is made up of 14 amino acids. V dropped 2 bases and J dropped 1 base, with 8 bases sitting between them. Per germline, CDR1 MNHEY and CDR2 SVGEGT. CDR3 sequence reads: CASSYPEGNTEAFF. CDR3 DNA sequence: TGTGCCAGCAGTTACCCAGAGGGGAACACTGAAGCTTTCTTT.

The rearrangement links TRBV5-1 to TRBJ2-3; TRBD1 aligns across 11 bases. This CDR3 contains 15 residues. The V and J ends lost 4 bases and 5 bases, in that order; junction bases with no gene match: 6. The V gene's germline CDR1 is SGHRS and CDR2 YFSETQ. For the CDR3, the DNA is TGCGCCAGCAGCACGGGGACAGGGGGTGAAGATACGCAGTATTTT. This translates into CASSTGTGGEDTQYF.

J is TRBJ1-5 and V is TRBV3-1 (or the pseudogene TRBV3-2); D gene unclear. The CDR3 is made up of 14 amino acids. V lost 1 base, J lost 7 bases, and 11 bases lay in between. CDR1 and CDR2 from the germline V gene are LGHDT and YNNKEL (reference sequence). CDR3 DNA sequence: TGTGCCAGCAGCCAAGCGACATTAGAACAGCCCCAGCATTTT. Translating it yields CASSQATLEQPQHF.

The CDR3 protein is CASRPGSGNTIYF. The DNA of the CDR3 is TGCGCCAGCCGCCCGGGGTCTGGAAACACCATATATTTT. The chain employs TRBV5-1 and TRBJ1-3, with D unclear. The CDR3 has 13 amino acids. Trimming pared 7 bases from V and 1 base from J, leaving 9 bases between. Looked up from germline, CDR1 is SGHRS and CDR2 is YFSETQ.

V gene TRBV5-6 combines with J gene TRBJ1-3, with D unresolved. The length of the CDR3 is 15 residues. V shed 2 bases and J shed 0 bases, with 9 bases lying between them. CDR1 SGHDT and CDR2 YYEEEE come from the germline V gene. This CDR3 is CASSFTAFSGNTIYF. CDR3 sequence (DNA): TGTGCCAGCAGCTTTACGGCTTTCTCTGGAAACACCATATATTTT.

This rearrangement joins TRBV19 to TRBJ1-1; TRBD1 matches at 8 bases. The CDR3 length is 14 residues. V shed 5 bases and J 3 bases; nucleotides not matched to a gene: 5. Germline V lookup: CDR1 LNHDA, CDR2 SQIVND (reference sequence). The CDR3 DNA reads TGTGCCAGTAGTCTGCAGGGGGCGTACACTGAAGCTTTCTTT. It specifies CASSLQGAYTEAFF.

This clone has just one count. The chain joins TRBV28 to TRBJ1-2; D remains ambiguous. V was shortened by 8 bases and J by 4 bases, with 14 bases between the two germline ends. The CDR3 has 13 residues. CDR1 and CDR2 (germline): MDHEN, SYDVKM. The CDR3 coding sequence is TGTGCCAGCGAGACGGGGAACCTCTATGGCTACACCTTC. Amino acids: CASETGNLYGYTF.

The DNA for the CDR3 is TGCGCCAGCGGGACAGGGGCCGAGCAGTACTTC. Protein sequence: CASGTGAEQYF. The chain joins TRBV10-2 to TRBJ2-7, with 10 positions matching TRBD1. V lost 8 bases to trimming and J lost 6 bases; unmatched junction nucleotides: 1. Germline CDR1 is WSHSY and CDR2 is SAAADI. This CDR3 contains 11 residues.

This chain links TRBV9 with TRBJ1-1, with 8 bases fitting TRBD1. Germline trimming cut 4 bases from V and 12 bases from J; bases unmatched to any gene: 14. From germline, CDR1 is SGDLS and CDR2 YYNGEE. This CDR3 is 14 amino acids long. CDR3 bases: TGTGCCAGCAGCCCTTCGACCGGGACAGGTCTTACTTTCTTT. As protein: CASSPSTGTGLTFF.

This clone is a singleton in its sample. The chain employs TRBV4-2 and TRBJ2-2; TRBD2 agrees at 13 bases. This CDR3 is built from 18 residues. V trimming: 1 base; J trimming: 3 bases; junction bases outside the gene matches: 5. Germline CDR1 and CDR2: LGHNA and YNFKEQ. Here the CDR3 reads CASSQGTSGSIDTGELFF. CDR3 DNA: TGTGCCAGCAGCCAAGGGACTAGCGGGAGTATTGACACCGGGGAGCTGTTTTTT.